What follows are 9 T cell receptor beta chains derived from one specimen sequenced in a study of identical twins. TCRdb passed the 5' RACE reads through MiXCR, listing each CDR3 protein once. Of roughly 750,000 distinct CDR3 sequences listed, 21% are singletons. These data also formed part of another study, on T cells expressing NK-cell markers.

Material for sequencing was PBMCs. The source is a young woman in good health.

This sequence joins TRBV12-3 or TRBV12-4 and TRBJ2-1; 13 nucleotides line up with TRBD2. Trimming cost V 4 bases and J 7 bases; bases outside gene matches: 4. This CDR3 spans 15 amino acids. The CDR3 nucleotides are TGTGCCAGCAGTTCCCGGACTAGCGGGAGTAATGAGCAGTTCTTC. This encodes CASSSRTSGSNEQFF.

This chain joins TRBV6-2 or TRBV6-3 and TRBJ2-5; D is perhaps TRBD2 (5 bases). V was cut by 5 bases and J by 2 bases, with 15 bases left in between. CDR3 size: 15 residues. Germline-derived CDR1 and CDR2 are MNHEY and SVGEGT. Here the CDR3 reads CASSRGLVVQETQYF. DNA of the CDR3: TGTGCCAGCAGTCGTGGACTCGTAGTTCAAGAGACCCAGTACTTC.

This clonotype was counted only a few times. CDR3 coding DNA: TGTGCCAGCAGCTTGACAGGGTGGCAAGAGACCCAGTACTTC. This encodes CASSLTGWQETQYF. V gene TRBV5-5 combines with J gene TRBJ2-5; D perhaps matches TRBD1 (6 bases). V was shortened by 1 base and J by 2 bases, with 9 bases between the two germline ends. The CDR3 covers 14 residues. CDR1 is SGHKS and CDR2 is YYEKEE in the germline V gene (reference sequence).

This clonotype was seen a handful of times. The chain combines TRBV7-9 with TRBJ2-3; D remains unclear. Germline V gives CDR1 SEHNR, CDR2 FQNEAQ (reference sequence). The CDR3 is made up of 15 amino acids. The V end was cut by 3 bases, the J end by 3 bases, with 13 bases between. CDR3 amino acids: CASSLRQDGTDTQYF. The CDR3 DNA reads as TGTGCCAGCAGCTTGAGGCAGGATGGGACAGATACGCAGTATTTT.

The gene calls are TRBV5-1 and TRBJ1-2; TRBD1 matches 8 bases. The CDR3 sequence is 12 residues long. Germline V gene sequence: CDR1 SGHRS, CDR2 YFSETQ. Trimming at V came to 7 bases and at J to 4 bases, leaving 3 bases not matched to a gene. The CDR3 protein is CASGQGPYGYTF. The CDR3 DNA reads TGCGCCAGCGGACAGGGCCCCTATGGCTACACCTTC.

This clonotype has just a few counts. This rearrangement joins TRBV24-1 to TRBJ2-1; 9 bases match TRBD2. CDR1 is KGHDR, CDR2 SFDVKD, per germline. The CDR3 sequence is 13 residues long. J was trimmed by 8 bases and V by 10 bases; bases with no gene match: 8. The CDR3 DNA reads as TGTGCCACAGCAGCTAGCGGGGAAGATGAGCAGTTCTTC. This gives the protein CATAASGEDEQFF.

The chain carries TRBV10-2 and TRBJ1-2; D might be TRBD1 (5 bases). The V end was cut by 0 bases, the J end by 1 base, with 15 bases between. This CDR3 spans 17 amino acids. The germline CDR1 and CDR2 sequences are WSHSY and SAAADI. CDR3 sequence: CASSESGDAGINYGYTF. Here the CDR3 DNA reads TGCGCCAGCAGTGAGTCGGGGGACGCGGGGATTAACTATGGCTACACCTTC.

This clonotype was seen a handful of times. The V call is TRBV20-1, the J call TRBJ2-1, with 10 bases lining up with TRBD2. The junction had 10 bases not matched to a gene; V was cut back by 0 bases and J by 2 bases. Germline lookup yields CDR1 DFQATT and CDR2 SNEGSKA (reference sequence). The CDR3 is made up of 18 amino acids. DNA for the CDR3: TGCAGTGCTAGAGATCGACTAGCGGGCGCTCGGGCCTACAATGAGCAGTTCTTC. It codes for CSARDRLAGARAYNEQFF.

This clonotype was seen at least ten times. The chain is built from TRBV7-9 and TRBJ1-1; 7 nucleotides match TRBD1. The CDR3 spans 16 residues. V was pared by 3 bases and J by 7 bases, with 14 bases of the junction left unmatched. Germline assignment: CDR1 SEHNR and CDR2 FQNEAQ (reference sequence). CDR3 residues: CASSFPLTGWKVEAFF. The DNA for the CDR3 is TGTGCCAGCAGCTTTCCTTTGACAGGGTGGAAGGTTGAAGCTTTCTTT.